This TCR beta chain was identified in a study of blood T cell repertoires in COVID-19. Study summary: Samples came from the United States, Italy and Spain, spanning acute and convalescent COVID-19. The analysed material was cDNA or gDNA that came from T cells, B-cell-depleted T cells, or PBMCs.

The V gene's germline CDR1 is SGHAT and CDR2 FQNNGV. J gave up 2 bases and V 4 bases, and 4 bases lay outside the gene matches. The CDR3 has 15 amino acids. The sample holds a few counts of this clone. Per the original methods: Amplification of reference gene primers was used by the study to estimate nucleated cell counts. Here immunoSEQ multiplex PCR was the method, and the copy in TCRdb shows in-frame clones only, minus some. Clone size and the V and J calls come from that table; the DNA yielded D and trimming. The data show 70,000 to 80,000 clones, around nine tenths seen once. This receptor was taken from a woman aged 55-69 years with acute or convalescent COVID-19. Sequencing was performed on peripheral blood. The chain recombines TRBV11-2 with TRBJ1-4; 7 bases match TRBD1. The CDR3 sequence: CASSSDRATNEKLFF. CDR3 sequence (DNA): TGTGCCAGCAGCTCCGACAGGGCGACTAATGAAAAACTGTTTTTT.